This section outlines one T cell receptor beta chain sequence together with its context. Its cognate antigen is unknown. The read comes to an end 3 residues before the CDR3 does, leaving the germline J gene to fill in the end. This record belongs to a study of Tregs in tolerant kidney transplant recipients. V lost 4 bases, J lost 2 bases, and 2 bases stayed unmatched. Germline V lookup: CDR1 SEHNR, CDR2 FQNEAQ (reference sequence). There are 14 residues in the CDR3. Study-wide findings and caveats: Activated donor B cell expansion appeared to reveal the most relevant donor-specific TCRbeta repertoire.

Repertoires were generated with immunoSEQ multiplex PCR, while TCRdb's copy carries only in-frame clones and drops some. Its clone listing holds roughly 50,000 clones. This specimen consisted of CD4+ T cells from blood, obtained before the transplant. The sequence derives from a human donor who received a combined kidney and bone marrow transplant. The rearrangement links TRBV7-9 to TRBJ1-3; 7 bases are a match to TRBD1. This CDR3 reads CASSSRGAGNTIYF. The DNA read from the CDR3 is TGTGCCAGCAGCTCCAGGGGGGCTGGAAACACC.